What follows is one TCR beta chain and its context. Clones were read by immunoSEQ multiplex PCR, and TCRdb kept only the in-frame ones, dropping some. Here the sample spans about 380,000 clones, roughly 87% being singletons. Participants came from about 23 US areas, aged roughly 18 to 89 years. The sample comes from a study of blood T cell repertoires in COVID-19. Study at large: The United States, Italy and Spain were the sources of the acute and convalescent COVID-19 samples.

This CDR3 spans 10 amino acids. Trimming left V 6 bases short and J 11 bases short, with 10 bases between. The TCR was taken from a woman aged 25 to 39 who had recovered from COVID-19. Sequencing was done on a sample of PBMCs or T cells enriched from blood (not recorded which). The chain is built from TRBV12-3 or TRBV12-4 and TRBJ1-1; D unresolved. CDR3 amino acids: CASRGPWAFF. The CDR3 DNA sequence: TGTGCCAGCAGGGGCCCGTGGGCTTTCTTT.